A selection of T cell receptor beta chains follows, all from one sample in a study of T cells in Graves' hyperthyroidism and ophthalmopathy. TCRdb processed the multiplex PCR reads anew with MiXCR; each CDR3 protein has one entry. Among hundreds of thousands of distinct CDR3 sequences listed, 15% to 20% were seen once. The sequenced material came from blood. Receptor source: a woman aged 45-59 years with Graves' hyperthyroidism that later progressed to Graves' ophthalmopathy. Both conserved end residues are part of each CDR3. Each record gives: J gene, clone size, V gene, D gene, CDR3 DNA, CDR3 protein. D genes are given only for firm matches. Clone size is shown for a subset of rows, as once, few, many or a class of expanded clone.

TRBJ1-2 | many | TRBV30 | TRBD1 | TGTGCCTGGAGTTTAATAGGGACAGGGGGTGGCTACACCTTC | CAWSLIGTGGGYTF
TRBJ2-3 | many | TRBV12-3/TRBV12-4 | . | TGTGCCAGCAGGCAAGGGTTCCATACGCAGTATTTT | CASRQGFHTQYF
TRBJ1-1 | . | TRBV6-1 | . | TGTGCCAGCAGGCAACAGGTTACTGAAGCTTTCTTT | CASRQQVTEAFF
TRBJ2-1 | many | TRBV6-1 | . | TGTGCCAGCAGTCGAGGTTCCGGGGGCGTGGGCTCCTACAATGAGCAGTTCTTC | CASSRGSGGVGSYNEQFF
TRBJ2-1 | . | TRBV28 | . | TGTGCCAGCGATCGGGTCGGCAATGAGCAGTTCTTC | CASDRVGNEQFF
TRBJ2-7 | many | TRBV3-1 | . | TGTGCCAGCAGCCAAATCGGACATCTATACGAGCAGTACTTC | CASSQIGHLYEQYF
TRBJ2-7 | few | TRBV7-2 | TRBD2 | TGTGCCAGCAGCCCCACGGGAGGGAGGGCCGGCTACGAGCAGTACTTC | CASSPTGGRAGYEQYF
TRBJ2-2 | many | TRBV13 | . | TGTGCCAGCAGTCTAGCCGGCCCCGGGGAGCTGTTTTTT | CASSLAGPGELFF
TRBJ1-6 | few | TRBV2 | . | TGTGCCAGCAGTGAACTAGGGCACCTAAATTCACCCCTCCACTTT | CASSELGHLNSPLHF
TRBJ1-2 | many | TRBV30 | . | TGTGCCTGGAGCCCCGTCGGGGTCGGAGGCTACACCTTC | CAWSPVGVGGYTF
TRBJ2-1 | . | TRBV6-1 | TRBD1 | TGTGCCAGCAGTGCCCCCGGGACAGGGGGCGCTTCCCGGGATGAGCAGTTCTTC | CASSAPGTGGASRDEQFF
TRBJ2-5 | few | TRBV2 | TRBD2 | TGTGCCAGCAGTCCCGGGAGGCTAGCGGGAGGAATCGGCAGGGAGACCCAGTACTTC | CASSPGRLAGGIGRETQYF
TRBJ2-1 | few | TRBV6-1 | TRBD2 | TGTGCCAGCAGCCCACGGCTAGCGGGGGGCCCCTACAATGAGCAGTTCTTC | CASSPRLAGGPYNEQFF
TRBJ2-2 | few | TRBV20-1 | . | TGCAGTGCTAGCGGGAGAGGCGTGTACACCGGGGAGCTGTTTTTT | CSASGRGVYTGELFF
TRBJ2-6 | . | TRBV19 | TRBD1 | TGTGCCAGTGCGAAACGGGACAGGGGGCCTGGGGCCAACGTCCTGACTTTC | CASAKRDRGPGANVLTF
TRBJ2-7 | . | TRBV6-5 | TRBD1 | TGTGCCAGCAGTTACGCGACAGGGGGCGAGCGGTACTTC | CASSYATGGERYF
TRBJ1-2 | . | TRBV12-3/TRBV12-4 | . | TGTGCCAGCACACAAGCAACAGGGTCCCACTATGGCTACACCTTC | CASTQATGSHYGYTF
TRBJ2-5 | many | TRBV14 | . | TGTGCCAGCAGCCAAGAGGAAGAGACCCAGTACTTC | CASSQEEETQYF
TRBJ2-5 | . | TRBV4-1 | . | TGCGCCAGCAGCCAAGATCAACAGAGGGAGACCCAGTACTTC | CASSQDQQRETQYF
TRBJ1-1 | few | TRBV7-3 | . | TGTGCCAGCAGTGGGACACCCCTTTATGGTACTGAAGCTTTCTTT | CASSGTPLYGTEAFF
TRBJ2-5 | . | TRBV7-4 | . | TGTGCCAGCAGCGTATCATCAGGGGTGGTAGAAGAGACCCAGTACTTC | CASSVSSGVVEETQYF
TRBJ2-5 | few | TRBV13 | TRBD2 | TGTGCCAGCAGCTTACGGACTAGCGGGGGGGAAGAGACCCAGTACTTC | CASSLRTSGGEETQYF
TRBJ2-1 | . | TRBV27 | . | TGTGCCAGCAGTTTACGGACAAACACTTACAATGAGCAGTTCTTC | CASSLRTNTYNEQFF
TRBJ1-1 | . | TRBV7-2 | . | TGTGCCAGCAGCCCTCGTATCCCGGGAGCCGAAGCTTTCTTT | CASSPRIPGAEAFF
TRBJ1-1 | many | TRBV7-2 | . | TGTGCCAGCAGCTTCACACAGGGTGGGAATGAAGCTTTCTTT | CASSFTQGGNEAFF
TRBJ1-2 | few | TRBV6-1 | . | TGTGCCAGCAGTGAGGCTTGGGGGCATGGCTACACCTTC | CASSEAWGHGYTF
TRBJ2-3 | many | TRBV2 | . | TGTGCCTCACGACGGGGGGATACGCAGTATTTT | CASRRGDTQYF
TRBJ1-2 | many | TRBV6-5 | . | TGTGCCAGCAGTTACCAGGGCTTGGATGGCTACACCTTC | CASSYQGLDGYTF
TRBJ2-2 | few | TRBV29-1 | . | TGCAGCGTTGAAGGGGGAGGAACGAACACCGGGGAGCTGTTTTTT | CSVEGGGTNTGELFF
TRBJ1-1 | . | TRBV9 | . | . | CASSVATGTETFF
TRBJ2-1 | many | TRBV5-1 | TRBD2 | TGCGCCAGCAGCAGCGCGCGGGGGGGCTTCTACAATGAGCAGTTCTTC | CASSSARGGFYNEQFF
TRBJ2-7 | . | TRBV18 | TRBD2 | TGTGCCAGCTCACCAGGGGCTAGCGGGGACTACGAGCAGTACTTC | CASSPGASGDYEQYF
TRBJ1-4 | many | TRBV2 | TRBD1 | TGTGCCAGCACCGACCAGGGGGGGCGATGGGAAAAACTGTTTTTT | CASTDQGGRWEKLFF
TRBJ2-2 | . | TRBV11-2 | TRBD1 | TGTGCCAGCAGCCCCCAGGGGGCGGGCGGGGAGCTGTTTTTT | CASSPQGAGGELFF
TRBJ1-1 | . | TRBV7-9 | . | TGTGCCAGCAGCTTAAGCTCTCCGGAAGCTTTCTTT | CASSLSSPEAFF
TRBJ2-1 | . | TRBV12-3/TRBV12-4 | . | TGTGCCAGCAGTTTGTATGGGCTTGAGCGGTTCTTC | CASSLYGLERFF
TRBJ1-4 | . | TRBV27 | . | TGTGCCAGCAGTCCCGAGGGCGGAGAAAAACTGTTTTTT | CASSPEGGEKLFF
TRBJ1-1 | many | TRBV5-1 | . | TGCGCCAGCAGCCATACCCACGGGAACACTGAAGCTTTCTTT | CASSHTHGNTEAFF
TRBJ2-3 | few | TRBV5-1 | TRBD2 | TGCGCCGGAACTAGCGGGGGGGCGGATACGCAGTATTTT | CAGTSGGADTQYF
TRBJ1-3 | . | TRBV6-1 | TRBD1 | TGTGCCAGCAGTCCCGGGACAGGGGGTGGAAACACCATATATTTT | CASSPGTGGGNTIYF
TRBJ2-5 | few | TRBV3-1 | . | TGTGCCAGCAGCCCGCACGGGGTCGAGACCCAGTACTTC | CASSPHGVETQYF
TRBJ2-2 | . | TRBV25-1 | . | TGTGCCAGCAGAGATAACATGGACACGAACACCGGGGAGCTGTTTTTT | CASRDNMDTNTGELFF
TRBJ1-5 | few | TRBV28 | . | TGTGCCAGCAGTACCCCCTCCCGGGAACAGCCCCAGCATTTT | CASSTPSREQPQHF